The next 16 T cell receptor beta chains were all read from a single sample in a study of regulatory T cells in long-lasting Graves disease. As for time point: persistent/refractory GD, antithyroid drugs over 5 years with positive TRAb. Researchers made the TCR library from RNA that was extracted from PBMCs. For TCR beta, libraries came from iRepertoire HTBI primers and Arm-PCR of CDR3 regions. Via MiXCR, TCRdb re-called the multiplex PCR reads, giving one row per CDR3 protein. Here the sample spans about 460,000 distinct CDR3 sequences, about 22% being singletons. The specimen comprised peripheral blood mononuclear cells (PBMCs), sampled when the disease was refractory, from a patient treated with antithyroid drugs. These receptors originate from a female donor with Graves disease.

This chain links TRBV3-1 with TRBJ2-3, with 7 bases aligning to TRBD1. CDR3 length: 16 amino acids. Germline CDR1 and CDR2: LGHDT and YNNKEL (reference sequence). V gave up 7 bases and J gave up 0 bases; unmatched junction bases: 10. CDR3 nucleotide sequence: TGTGCCAGCACCGGACAGGCTGACACTAGCACAGATACGCAGTATTTT. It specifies CASTGQADTSTDTQYF.

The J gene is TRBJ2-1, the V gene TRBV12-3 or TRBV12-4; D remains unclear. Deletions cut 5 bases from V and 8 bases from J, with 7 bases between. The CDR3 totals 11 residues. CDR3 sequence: CASSAVYEQFF. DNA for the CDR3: TGTGCCAGCAGTGCTGTCTATGAGCAGTTCTTC.

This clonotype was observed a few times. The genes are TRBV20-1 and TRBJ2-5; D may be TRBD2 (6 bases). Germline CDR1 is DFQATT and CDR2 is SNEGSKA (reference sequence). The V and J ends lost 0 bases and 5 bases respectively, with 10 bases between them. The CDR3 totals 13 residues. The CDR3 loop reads CSAREGGRETQYF. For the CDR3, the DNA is TGCAGTGCTAGAGAGGGGGGTAGGGAGACCCAGTACTTC.

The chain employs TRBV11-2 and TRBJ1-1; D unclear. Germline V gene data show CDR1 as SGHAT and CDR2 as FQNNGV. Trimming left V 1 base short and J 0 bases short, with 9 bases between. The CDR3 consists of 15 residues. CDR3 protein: CASSLVSQMNTEAFF. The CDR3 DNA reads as TGTGCCAGCAGCTTAGTAAGCCAGATGAACACTGAAGCTTTCTTT.

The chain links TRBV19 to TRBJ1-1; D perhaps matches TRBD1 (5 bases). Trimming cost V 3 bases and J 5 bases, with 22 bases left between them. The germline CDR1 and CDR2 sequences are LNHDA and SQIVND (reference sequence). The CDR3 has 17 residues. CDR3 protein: CASSIGSTVGLWTEAFF. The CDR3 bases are TGTGCCAGTAGTATTGGCTCGACGGTGGGGCTTTGGACTGAAGCTTTCTTT.

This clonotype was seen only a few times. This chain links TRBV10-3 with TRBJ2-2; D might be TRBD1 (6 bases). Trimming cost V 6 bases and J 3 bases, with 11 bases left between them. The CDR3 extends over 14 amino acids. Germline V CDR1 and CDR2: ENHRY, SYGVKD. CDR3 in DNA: TGTGCCATCAGCCGGGACATTCACACCGGGGAGCTGTTTTTT. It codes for CAISRDIHTGELFF.

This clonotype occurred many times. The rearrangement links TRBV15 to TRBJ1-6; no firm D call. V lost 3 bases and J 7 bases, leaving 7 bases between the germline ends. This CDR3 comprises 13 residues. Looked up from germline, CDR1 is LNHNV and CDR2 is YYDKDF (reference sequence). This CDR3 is CATSRRANSPLHF. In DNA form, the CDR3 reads TGTGCCACCAGCAGGCGAGCGAATTCACCCCTCCACTTT.

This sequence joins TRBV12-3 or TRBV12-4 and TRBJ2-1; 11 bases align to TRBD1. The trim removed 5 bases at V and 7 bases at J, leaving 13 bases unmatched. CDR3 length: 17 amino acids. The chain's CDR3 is CASSRWGQGGVNNEQFF. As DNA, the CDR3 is TGTGCCAGCAGTCGCTGGGGACAGGGGGGGGTAAATAATGAGCAGTTCTTC.

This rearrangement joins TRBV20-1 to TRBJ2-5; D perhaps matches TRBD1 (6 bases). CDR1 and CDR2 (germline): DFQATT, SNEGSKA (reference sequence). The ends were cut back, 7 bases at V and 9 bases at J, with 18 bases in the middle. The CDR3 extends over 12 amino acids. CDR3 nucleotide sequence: TGCAGTGTTAGTAGGGACACCCGGGCCCAGTACTTC. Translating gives CSVSRDTRAQYF.

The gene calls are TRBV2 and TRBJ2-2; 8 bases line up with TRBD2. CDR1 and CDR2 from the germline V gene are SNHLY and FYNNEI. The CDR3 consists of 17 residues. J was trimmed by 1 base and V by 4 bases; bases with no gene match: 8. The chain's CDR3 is CASSGLWLAGNTGELFF. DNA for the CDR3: TGTGCCAGCAGTGGCCTCTGGCTAGCGGGGAACACCGGGGAGCTGTTTTTT.

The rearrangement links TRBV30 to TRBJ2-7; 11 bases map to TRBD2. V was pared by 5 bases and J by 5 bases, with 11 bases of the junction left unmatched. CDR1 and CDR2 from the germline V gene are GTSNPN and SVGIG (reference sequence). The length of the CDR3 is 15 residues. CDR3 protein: CAWERRLAGTNEQYF. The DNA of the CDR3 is TGTGCCTGGGAGCGAAGACTAGCGGGGACCAACGAGCAGTACTTC.

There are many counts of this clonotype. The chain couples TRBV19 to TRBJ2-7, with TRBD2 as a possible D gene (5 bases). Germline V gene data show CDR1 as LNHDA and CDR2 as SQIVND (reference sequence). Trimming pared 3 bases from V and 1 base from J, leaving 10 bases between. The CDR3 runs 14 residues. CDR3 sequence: CASSIGGSSYEQYF. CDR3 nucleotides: TGTGCCAGTAGTATCGGTGGGAGTTCCTACGAGCAGTACTTC.

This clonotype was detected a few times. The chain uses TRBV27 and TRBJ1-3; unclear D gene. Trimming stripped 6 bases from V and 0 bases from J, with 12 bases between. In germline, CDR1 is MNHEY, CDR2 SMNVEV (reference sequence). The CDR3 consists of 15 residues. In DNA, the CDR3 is TGTGCCAGCAGGCCAACCGGATCCTCTGGAAACACCATATATTTT. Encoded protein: CASRPTGSSGNTIYF.

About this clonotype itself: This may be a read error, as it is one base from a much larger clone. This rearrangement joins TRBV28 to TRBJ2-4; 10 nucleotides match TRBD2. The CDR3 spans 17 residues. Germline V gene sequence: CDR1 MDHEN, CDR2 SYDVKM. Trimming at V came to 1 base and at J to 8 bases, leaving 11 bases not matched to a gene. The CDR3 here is CASSLYPAGGPGDIQYF. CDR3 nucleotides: TGTGCCAGCAGTTTATATCCAGCGGGAGGGCCCGGAGACATTCAGTACTTC.

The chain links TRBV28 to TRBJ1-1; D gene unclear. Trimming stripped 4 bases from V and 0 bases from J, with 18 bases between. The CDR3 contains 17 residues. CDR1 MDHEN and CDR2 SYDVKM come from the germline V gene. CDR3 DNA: TGTGCCAGCAGTTGGAAGTTACTCCGGAAATTGAACACTGAAGCTTTCTTT. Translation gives CASSWKLLRKLNTEAFF. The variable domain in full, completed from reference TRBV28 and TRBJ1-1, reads DVKVTQSSRYLVKRTGEKVFLECVQDMDHENMFWYRQDPGLGLRLIYFSYDVKMKEKGDIPEGYSVSREKKERFSLILESASTNQTSMYLCASSWKLLRKLNTEAFFGQGTRLTVV.

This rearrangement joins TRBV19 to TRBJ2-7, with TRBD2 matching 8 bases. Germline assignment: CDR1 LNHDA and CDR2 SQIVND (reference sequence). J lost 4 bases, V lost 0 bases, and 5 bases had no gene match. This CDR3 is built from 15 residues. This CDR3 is CASSIDGQRGYEQYF. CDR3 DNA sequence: TGTGCCAGTAGTATAGACGGACAGCGGGGGTACGAGCAGTACTTC.